Listed below are T cell receptor beta chains from one sample, sequenced in a study of radiation and T cells in renal cell carcinoma. Sequencing used immunoSEQ multiplex PCR; TCRdb keeps in-frame clones, though not all of them. The sample includes roughly 150,000 clones, 87% of them seen just once. Here the sequenced sample was blood, taken from a patient whose treatment included radiotherapy and nephrectomy. The receptors were gathered from a woman aged 45-59 years with renal cell carcinoma. Each CDR3 is given with its conserved first and last residue. D genes are given only for firm matches. The listing skips clone size in some rows; elsewhere it reads once, few, many or a size class.

len	v_gene	j_gene	d_gene	abundance	CDR3aa	CDR3nt
15	TRBV9	TRBJ1-2	NA	NA	CASSVSLGGPYGYTF	TGTGCCAGCAGCGTATCTCTCGGGGGGCCATATGGCTACACCTTC
12	TRBV6-4	TRBJ1-2	NA	NA	CASSDSNYGYTF	TGTGCCAGCAGTGACAGTAACTATGGCTACACCTTC
13	TRBV6-5	TRBJ1-5	TRBD1	NA	CASSSRGDQPQHF	TGTGCCAGCAGTTCCAGGGGGGATCAGCCCCAGCATTTT
18	TRBV4-1	TRBJ2-1	TRBD2	NA	CASSQDLYLAGGDNEQFF	TGCGCCAGCAGCCAAGATTTATATCTGGCGGGGGGCGACAATGAGCAGTTCTTC
17	TRBV19	TRBJ1-1	TRBD1	NA	CASSTPMGQPKEKEAFF	TGTGCCAGTAGTACCCCCATGGGACAGCCGAAAGAAAAAGAAGCTTTCTTT
17	TRBV6-4	TRBJ2-5	TRBD2	NA	CASSEGGERGAQETQYF	TGTGCCAGCAGTGAGGGCGGGGAGCGGGGGGCCCAAGAGACCCAGTACTTC
14	TRBV29-1	TRBJ1-1	NA	once	CSVDNRVPLLEAFF	TGCAGCGTTGATAACCGGGTTCCTCTTCTGGAAGCTTTCTTT
12	TRBV29-1	TRBJ1-1	NA	NA	CSVDQGSRAAFF	TGCAGCGTTGATCAGGGAAGTCGGGCGGCTTTCTTT
13	TRBV7-9	TRBJ1-1	NA	NA	CASSLESGLEAFF	TGTGCCAGCAGCTTAGAATCAGGACTTGAAGCTTTCTTT
15	TRBV19	TRBJ2-7	NA	NA	CASSELAAIQYEQYF	TGTGCCAGTAGTGAACTAGCAGCCATCCAATACGAGCAGTACTTC
13	TRBV18	TRBJ2-5	NA	NA	CASSPGQQETQYF	TGTGCCAGCTCACCAGGGCAGCAAGAGACCCAGTACTTC
13	TRBV6-1	TRBJ1-5	TRBD1	few	CAGGDREHQPQHF	TGTGCGGGGGGGGACAGAGAACATCAGCCCCAGCATTTT